This record looks at one T cell receptor (beta chain) sequence and its context. One end of the junction varies from germline; a read error may be responsible. This sample was taken from a study of blood T cell repertoires in COVID-19. About the research overall: The samples span acute and convalescent COVID-19 from the United States, Italy and Spain. From T cells, B-cell-depleted T cells, or PBMCs came the material, which was cDNA or gDNA.

Patients from Seattle were sampled longitudinally, starting during active infection. The germline CDR1 and CDR2 sequences are SGHAT and FQNNGV. The length of the CDR3 is 13 residues. Original methodology: Amplifying reference gene primers gave estimates of nucleated cell counts. Assay used: immunoSEQ multiplex PCR; TCRdb lists only in-frame clones, some missing. V, J and clone size derive from that table, while D and trimming were established from the DNA sequence. The data show 200,000 to 300,000 clones, 80% to 95% seen once. Sequencing was performed on peripheral blood. This TCR was sampled from a young man with COVID-19, enrolled during active disease. The chain joins TRBV11-2 to TRBJ1-2; D is possibly TRBD1 (5 bases). The CDR3 DNA follows: TGTGCCAACAGCTTACGGGGGGACTATGGCTACACCTTC. Its translation is CANSLRGDYGYTF.